The 9 T cell receptor beta chains listed next were all sequenced from one sample in a study of blood T cell repertoires in COVID-19. Only in-frame clones appear in the TCRdb table, and some are missing; sequencing was by immunoSEQ multiplex PCR. The table has about 310,000 clones, around 86% seen once; the top ten hold 1%. Sequenced input: peripheral blood. The receptor set was obtained from a man aged 45-65 years with active or convalescent COVID-19.

V gene TRBV6-5 combines with J gene TRBJ1-5; a possible D gene is TRBD1 (5 bases). V was pared by 2 bases and J by 0 bases, with 8 bases between. The CDR3 sequence is 15 residues long. The germline gives CDR1 MNHEY, CDR2 SVGAGI. This CDR3 reads CASSYGAHSNQPQHF. CDR3 DNA sequence: TGTGCCAGCAGTTACGGGGCCCATAGCAATCAGCCCCAGCATTTT.

This clone has just one count. The chain joins TRBV5-4 to TRBJ2-3; unclear D gene. Per the germline V gene, CDR1 is SGHNT and CDR2 is YYREEE (reference sequence). Trimming shortened V by 0 bases and J by 2 bases, and 4 bases separated the two germline ends. The CDR3 is made up of 13 amino acids. CDR3 sequence (DNA): TGTGCCAGCAGCTTGGCCGTCACAGATACGCAGTATTTT. As protein: CASSLAVTDTQYF.

The chain couples TRBV20-1 to TRBJ2-1, with 7 bases identical to TRBD2. The germline CDR1 and CDR2 sequences are DFQATT and SNEGSKA (reference sequence). The junction had 9 bases not matched to a gene; V was cut back by 3 bases and J by 16 bases. This CDR3 has 11 amino acids. CDR3 protein: CSARAGTISFF. CDR3 nucleotides: TGCAGTGCTAGGGCCGGGACTATATCATTCTTC.

The chain links TRBV5-8 to TRBJ2-2, with TRBD1 matching over 8 bases. The length of the CDR3 is 15 residues. With V trimmed by 1 base and J by 6 bases, 5 bases remained unmatched. In germline, CDR1 is SGHTS, CDR2 YDEGEE. The CDR3: CASSLLQGAAGELFF. The CDR3 DNA follows: TGTGCCAGCAGCTTGTTGCAGGGGGCTGCCGGGGAGCTGTTTTTT.

There are a few counts of this clone. V is TRBV6-5 and J is TRBJ1-2; weak D call: TRBD1 (6 bases). Germline CDR1 and CDR2: MNHEY and SVGAGI. The CDR3 totals 13 residues. Trimming took 7 bases from V and 7 from J, leaving 16 bases between them. CDR3 sequence reads: CASTKGGAGGYTF. Here the CDR3 DNA reads TGTGCCAGCACTAAAGGGGGGGCCGGTGGCTACACCTTC.

The V and J genes are TRBV28 and TRBJ2-1; 9 positions match TRBD1. In germline, CDR1 is MDHEN, CDR2 SYDVKM. The CDR3 runs to 11 residues. Losses at the gene ends were 5 bases for V and 14 bases for J; bases not matched to a gene: 4. In nucleotides, the CDR3 is TGTGCCAGCAGTGGGACAGGGAAAGAGTTCTTC. This translates into CASSGTGKEFF.

The chain combines TRBV21-1 with TRBJ1-6. TRBV21-1 is a pseudogene locus. CDR3 length: 19 amino acids. DNA of the CDR3: TGTGCCAGCAGCAAAGGGCAAAGGGGGGGGTTCACCTATAATTCACCCCTCCACTTT. Its translation: CASSKGQRGGFTYNSPLHF.

The chain uses TRBV6-5 and TRBJ1-5; D might be TRBD1 (5 bases). Trimming shortened V by 6 bases and J by 0 bases, and 9 bases separated the two germline ends. Germline loops: CDR1 MNHEY, CDR2 SVGAGI. The CDR3 runs to 14 residues. CDR3 DNA sequence: TGTGCCAGCAGGGGGACTGTTAGCAATCAGCCCCAGCATTTT. Protein: CASRGTVSNQPQHF.

This clone showed up just once. A junction boundary mismatches the germline segment, possibly from a read error. The V call is TRBV20-1, the J call TRBJ1-1, with no clear D. CDR3 length: 11 amino acids. The germline V gene encodes CDR1 DFQATT and CDR2 SNEGSKA (reference sequence). CDR3 in amino acids: CSARPETAAFF. CDR3 coding DNA: TGCAGTGCTAGGCCCGAGACTGCAGCTTTCTTT.